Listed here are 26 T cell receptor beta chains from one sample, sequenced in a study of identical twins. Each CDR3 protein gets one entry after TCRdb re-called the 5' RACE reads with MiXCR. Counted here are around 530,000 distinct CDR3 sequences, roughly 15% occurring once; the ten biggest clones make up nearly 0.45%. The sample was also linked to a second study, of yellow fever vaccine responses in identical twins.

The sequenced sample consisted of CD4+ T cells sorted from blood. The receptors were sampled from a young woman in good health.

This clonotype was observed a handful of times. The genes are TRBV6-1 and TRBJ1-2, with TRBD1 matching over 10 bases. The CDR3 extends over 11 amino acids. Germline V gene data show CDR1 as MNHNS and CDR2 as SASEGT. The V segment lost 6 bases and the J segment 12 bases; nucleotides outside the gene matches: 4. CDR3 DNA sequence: TGTGCCAGCAGAAGGACAGGGGGGGACACCTTC. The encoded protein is CASRRTGGDTF.

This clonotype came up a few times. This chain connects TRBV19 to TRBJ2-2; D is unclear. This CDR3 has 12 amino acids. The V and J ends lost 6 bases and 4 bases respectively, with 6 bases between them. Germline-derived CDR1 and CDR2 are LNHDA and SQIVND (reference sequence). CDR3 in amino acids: CASRTATGELFF. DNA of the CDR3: TGTGCCAGTAGAACAGCCACCGGGGAGCTGTTTTTT. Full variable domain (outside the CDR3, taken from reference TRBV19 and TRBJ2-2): DGGITQSPKYLFRKEGQNVTLSCEQNLNHDAMYWYRQDPGQGLRLIYYSQIVNDFQKGDIAEGYSVSREKKESFPLTVTSAQKNPTAFYLCASRTATGELFFGEGSRLTVL.

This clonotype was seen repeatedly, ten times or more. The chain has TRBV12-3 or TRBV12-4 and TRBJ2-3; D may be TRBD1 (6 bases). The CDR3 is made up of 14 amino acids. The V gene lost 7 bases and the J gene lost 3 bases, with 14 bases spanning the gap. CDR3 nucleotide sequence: TGTGCCAGCACCGCTTTGGGGACAACAGATACGCAGTATTTT. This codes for CASTALGTTDTQYF.

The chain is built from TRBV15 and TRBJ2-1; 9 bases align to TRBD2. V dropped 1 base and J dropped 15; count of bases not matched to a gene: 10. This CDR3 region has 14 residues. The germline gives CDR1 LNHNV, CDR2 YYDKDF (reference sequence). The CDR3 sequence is CATSRAVAGVLAFF. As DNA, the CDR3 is TGTGCCACCAGCAGAGCGGTAGCGGGAGTTCTTGCGTTCTTC.

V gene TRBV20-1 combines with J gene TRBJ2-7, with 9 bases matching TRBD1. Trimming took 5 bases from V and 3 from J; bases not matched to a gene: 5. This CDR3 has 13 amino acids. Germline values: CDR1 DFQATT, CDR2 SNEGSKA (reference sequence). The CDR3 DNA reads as TGCAGTGCTTTCCAGGACAGGGGCTACGAGCAGTACTTC. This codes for CSAFQDRGYEQYF.

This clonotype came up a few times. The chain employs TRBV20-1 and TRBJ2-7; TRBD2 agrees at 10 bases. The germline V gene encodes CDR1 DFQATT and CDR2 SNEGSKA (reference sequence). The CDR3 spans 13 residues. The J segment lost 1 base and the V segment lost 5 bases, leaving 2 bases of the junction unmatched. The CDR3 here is CSARTSGSYEQYF. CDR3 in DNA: TGCAGTGCTCGGACTAGCGGTTCCTACGAGCAGTACTTC.

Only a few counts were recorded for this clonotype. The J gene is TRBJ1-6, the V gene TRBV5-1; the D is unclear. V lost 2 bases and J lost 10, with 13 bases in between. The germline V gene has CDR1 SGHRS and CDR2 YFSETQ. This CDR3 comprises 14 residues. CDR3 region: CASSFDVTNSPLHF. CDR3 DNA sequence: TGCGCCAGCAGCTTTGATGTTACTAACTCACCCCTCCACTTT.

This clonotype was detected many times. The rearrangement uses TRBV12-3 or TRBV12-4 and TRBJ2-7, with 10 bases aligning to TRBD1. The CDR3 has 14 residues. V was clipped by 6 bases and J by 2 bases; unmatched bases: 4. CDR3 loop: CASRGQGRTYEQYF. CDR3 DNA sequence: TGTGCCAGCAGGGGACAGGGGAGGACCTACGAGCAGTACTTC.

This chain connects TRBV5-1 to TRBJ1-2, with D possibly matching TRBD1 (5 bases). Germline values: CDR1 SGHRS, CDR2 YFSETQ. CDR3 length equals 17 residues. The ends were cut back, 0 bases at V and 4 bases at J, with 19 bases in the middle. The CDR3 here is CASSLVGQPGDLYGYTF. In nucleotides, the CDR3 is TGCGCCAGCAGCTTGGTTGGTCAGCCGGGGGACCTCTATGGCTACACCTTC.

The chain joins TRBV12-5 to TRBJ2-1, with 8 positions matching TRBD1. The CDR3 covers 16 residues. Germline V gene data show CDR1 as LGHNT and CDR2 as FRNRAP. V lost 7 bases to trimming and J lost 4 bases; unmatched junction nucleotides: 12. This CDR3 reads CASAGQGEKGYNEQFF. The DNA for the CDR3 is TGTGCTAGTGCAGGACAGGGCGAAAAAGGGTACAATGAGCAGTTCTTC.

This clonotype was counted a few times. The CDR3 sequence: CASSEGLSPDTQYF. Here the CDR3 DNA reads TGTGCCAGCAGTGAAGGCTTGTCCCCAGATACGCAGTATTTT. V usage is TRBV2 and J usage is TRBJ2-3; D remains unclear. Germline assignment: CDR1 SNHLY and CDR2 FYNNEI. The V end lost 1 base, the J end lost 4 bases, and 9 bases lay between the germline ends. The CDR3 consists of 14 residues.

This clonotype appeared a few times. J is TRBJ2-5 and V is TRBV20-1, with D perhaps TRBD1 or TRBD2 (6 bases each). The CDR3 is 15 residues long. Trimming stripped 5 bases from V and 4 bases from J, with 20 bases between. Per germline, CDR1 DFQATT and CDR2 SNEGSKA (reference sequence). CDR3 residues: CSARLRGARGETQYF. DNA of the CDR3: TGCAGTGCTCGGCTGAGGGGGGCGAGGGGAGAGACCCAGTACTTC.

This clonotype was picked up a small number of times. The CDR3 sequence: CASSQSRDTDTQYF. CDR3 nucleotide sequence: TGTGCCAGCAGCCAATCTAGAGACACAGATACGCAGTATTTT. The genes are TRBV7-3 and TRBJ2-3; no reliable D call. CDR1 is SGHTA, CDR2 FQGTGA, per germline. The V end lost 5 bases, the J end lost 2 bases, and 11 bases lay between the germline ends. The CDR3 length is 14 residues.

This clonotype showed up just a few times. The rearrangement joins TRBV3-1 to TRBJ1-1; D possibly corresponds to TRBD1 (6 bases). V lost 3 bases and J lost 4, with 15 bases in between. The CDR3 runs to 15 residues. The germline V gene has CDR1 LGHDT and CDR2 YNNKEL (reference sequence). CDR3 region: CASSQGPGGGTEAFF. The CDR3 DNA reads TGTGCCAGCAGCCAGGGTCCCGGGGGCGGCACTGAAGCTTTCTTT.

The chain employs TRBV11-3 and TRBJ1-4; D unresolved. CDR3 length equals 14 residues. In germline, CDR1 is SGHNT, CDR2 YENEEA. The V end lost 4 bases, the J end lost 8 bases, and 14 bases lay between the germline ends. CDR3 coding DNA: TGTGCCAGCAGCTCCCGCCGGGAGGGCGAAAAACTGTTTTTT. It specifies CASSSRREGEKLFF. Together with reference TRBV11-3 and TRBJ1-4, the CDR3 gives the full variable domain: EAGVVQSPRYKIIEKKQPVAFWCNPISGHNTLYWYLQNLGQGPELLIRYENEEAVDDSQLPKDRFSAERLKGVDSTLKIQPAELGDSAVYLCASSSRREGEKLFFGSGTQLSVL.

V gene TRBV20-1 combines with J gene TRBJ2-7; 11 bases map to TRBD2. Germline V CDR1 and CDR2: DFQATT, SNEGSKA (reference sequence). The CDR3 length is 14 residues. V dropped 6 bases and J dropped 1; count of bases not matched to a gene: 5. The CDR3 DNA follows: TGCAGTGCGACAAGACTAGCGGGATCCTACGAGCAGTACTTC. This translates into CSATRLAGSYEQYF.

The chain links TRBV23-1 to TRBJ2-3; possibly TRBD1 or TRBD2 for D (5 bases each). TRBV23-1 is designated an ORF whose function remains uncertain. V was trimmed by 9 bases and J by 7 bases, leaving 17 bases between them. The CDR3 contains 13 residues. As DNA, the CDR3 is TGCGCCAGGTCAGGGACGATCAATAATACGCAGTATTTT. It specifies CARSGTINNTQYF.

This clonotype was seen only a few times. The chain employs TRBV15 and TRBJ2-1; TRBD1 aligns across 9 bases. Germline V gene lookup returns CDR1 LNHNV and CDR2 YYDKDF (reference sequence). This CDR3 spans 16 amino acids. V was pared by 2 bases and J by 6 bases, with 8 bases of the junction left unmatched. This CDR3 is CATSRRTGVNPNEQFF. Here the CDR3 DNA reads TGTGCCACCAGCAGAAGGACAGGGGTAAATCCCAATGAGCAGTTCTTC.

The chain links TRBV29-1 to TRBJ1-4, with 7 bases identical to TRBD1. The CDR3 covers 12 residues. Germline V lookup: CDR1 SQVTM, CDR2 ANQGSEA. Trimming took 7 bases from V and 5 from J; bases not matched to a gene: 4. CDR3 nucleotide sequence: TGCAGCGGGGGACAGAAGAATGAAAAACTGTTTTTT. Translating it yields CSGGQKNEKLFF.

This chain's CDR3 is CATSRDGTVYNEQFF. DNA of the CDR3: TGTGCCACCAGCAGAGATGGGACAGTTTACAATGAGCAGTTCTTC. The chain is built from TRBV15 and TRBJ2-1; 7 bases fit TRBD1. The CDR3 runs 15 residues. Germline V CDR1 and CDR2: LNHNV, YYDKDF (reference sequence). Unmatched junction bases numbered 3, after V lost 0 bases and J lost 4 bases. The whole variable domain, remainder taken from reference TRBV15 and TRBJ2-1, is DAMVIQNPRYQVTQFGKPVTLSCSQTLNHNVMYWYQQKSSQAPKLLFHYYDKDFNNEADTPDNFQSRRPNTSFCFLDIRSPGLGDTAMYLCATSRDGTVYNEQFFGPGTRLTVL.

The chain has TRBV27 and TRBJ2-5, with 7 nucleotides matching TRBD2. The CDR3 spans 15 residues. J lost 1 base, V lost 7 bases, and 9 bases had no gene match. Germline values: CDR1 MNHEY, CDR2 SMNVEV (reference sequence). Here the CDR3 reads CASNTTAGTQETQYF. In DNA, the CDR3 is TGTGCCAGCAACACCACAGCGGGAACCCAAGAGACCCAGTACTTC.

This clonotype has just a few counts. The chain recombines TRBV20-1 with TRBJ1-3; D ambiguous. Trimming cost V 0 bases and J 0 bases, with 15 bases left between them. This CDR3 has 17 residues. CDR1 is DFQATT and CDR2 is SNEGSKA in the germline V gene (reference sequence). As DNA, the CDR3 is TGCAGTGCTAGAGATATTCGGCTCGCGAGCTCTGGAAACACCATATATTTT. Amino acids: CSARDIRLASSGNTIYF.

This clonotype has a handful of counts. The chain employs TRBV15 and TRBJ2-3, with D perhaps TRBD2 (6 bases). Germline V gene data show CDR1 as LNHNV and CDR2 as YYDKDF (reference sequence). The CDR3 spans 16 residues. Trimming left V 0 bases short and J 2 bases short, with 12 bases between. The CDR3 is CATSRDKAGFTDTQYF. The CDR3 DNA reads TGTGCCACCAGCAGAGATAAGGCGGGGTTCACAGATACGCAGTATTTT.

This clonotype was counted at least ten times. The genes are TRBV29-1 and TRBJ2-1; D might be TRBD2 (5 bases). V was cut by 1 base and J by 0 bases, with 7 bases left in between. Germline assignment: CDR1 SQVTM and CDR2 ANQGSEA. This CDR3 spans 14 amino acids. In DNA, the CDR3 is TGCAGCGTTGAAGTAAGCGGCTCCTACAATGAGCAGTTCTTC. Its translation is CSVEVSGSYNEQFF.

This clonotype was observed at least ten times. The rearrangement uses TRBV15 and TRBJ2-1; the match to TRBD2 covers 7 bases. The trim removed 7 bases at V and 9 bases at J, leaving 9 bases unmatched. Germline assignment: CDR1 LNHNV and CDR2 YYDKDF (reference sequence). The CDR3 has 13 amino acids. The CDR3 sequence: CATKLALSSEQFF. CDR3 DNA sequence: TGTGCCACCAAACTAGCGCTCTCGAGTGAGCAGTTCTTC.

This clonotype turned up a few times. CDR3 coding DNA: TGTGCCAGCAGTGACAGGGGCACAGATACGCAGTATTTT. It is translated as CASSDRGTDTQYF. The chain links TRBV6-1 to TRBJ2-3, with D possibly being TRBD1 (5 bases). The CDR3 extends over 13 amino acids. The germline CDR1 and CDR2 sequences are MNHNS and SASEGT. Deletions cut 3 bases from V and 1 base from J, with 5 bases between.